A single sample gave rise to the 4 T cell receptor beta chains below, sequenced in a study of CD8+CD57+ T cells in acquired aplastic anemia. The sequenced patients had an expansion of CD8+CD57+ cells seen by flow cytometry. Genomic DNA acted as the template from which TCR beta VDJ combination and CDR3 sequence profiling were carried out. TCRdb used MiXCR to reprocess the reads, holding one entry per CDR3 protein. The sample comprises around 200,000 distinct CDR3 sequences, under 50% of which are singletons, and 1.8% rests with the top ten. Sequencing input: sorted CD4+, CD8+, or CD8+CD57+ T cells (not recorded which) from PBMCs. The receptors were sampled from a human donor with aplastic anemia.

The V call is TRBV6-5, the J call TRBJ1-4; 7 nucleotides line up with TRBD1. Germline lookup yields CDR1 MNHEY and CDR2 SVGAGI. The CDR3 extends over 14 amino acids. J gave up 4 bases and V 4 bases, and 3 bases lay outside the gene matches. DNA for the CDR3: TGTGCCAGCAGTTCGGACAGGATTAATGAAAAACTGTTTTTT. Protein: CASSSDRINEKLFF.

In this sample, this clonotype turned up many times. The chain carries TRBV6-5 and TRBJ2-3; 7 bases align to TRBD1. After removal of 0 bases from V and 2 bases from J, the junction contained 2 bases not matched to a gene. This CDR3 region has 15 residues. Germline values: CDR1 MNHEY, CDR2 SVGAGI. Here the CDR3 reads CASSYSGTATDTQYF. The CDR3 nucleotides read TGTGCCAGCAGTTACTCGGGGACAGCCACAGATACGCAGTATTTT.

Many counts were recorded for this clonotype. The V call is TRBV3-1, the J call TRBJ2-5, with 8 nucleotides matching TRBD2. The CDR3 consists of 15 residues. V was pared by 0 bases and J by 5 bases, with 5 bases of the junction left unmatched. CDR1 LGHDT and CDR2 YNNKEL come from the germline V gene (reference sequence). The chain's CDR3 is CASSQESGGLETQYF. CDR3 DNA sequence: TGTGCCAGCAGCCAAGAAAGCGGGGGCTTGGAGACCCAGTACTTC.

In this sample, this clonotype turned up many times. The rearrangement links TRBV24-1 to TRBJ2-5; D remains unclear. The V gene lost 0 bases and the J gene lost 5 bases, with 6 bases spanning the gap. CDR1 is KGHDR and CDR2 is SFDVKD in the germline V gene. CDR3 size: 13 residues. Written as DNA, the CDR3 is TGTGCCACCAGTGATTTGCAAATGGAGACCCAGTACTTC. This codes for CATSDLQMETQYF.